The 28 T cell receptor beta chains presented below share a single source sample, sequenced in a study of identical twins. TCRdb independently ran MiXCR on the 5' RACE reads; one entry per CDR3 protein. The sample includes hundreds of thousands of distinct CDR3 sequences, around a sixth of them seen just once. These data were also reused for a study on T cells expressing NK-cell markers.

What was sequenced was PBMCs. The receptor source for this set is a woman in her late teens or twenties in good health.

J is TRBJ2-5 and V is TRBV20-1, with D unclear. V lost 5 bases and J lost 1, with 11 bases in between. Germline loops: CDR1 DFQATT, CDR2 SNEGSKA (reference sequence). This CDR3 comprises 13 residues. This chain's CDR3 is CSAPTNFQETQYF. The CDR3 bases are TGCAGTGCTCCCACAAACTTCCAAGAGACCCAGTACTTC.

This clonotype was seen ten or more times. The gene calls are TRBV5-1 and TRBJ2-1; weak D call: TRBD2 (6 bases). This CDR3 region has 14 residues. Germline V gene data show CDR1 as SGHRS and CDR2 as YFSETQ. V was shortened by 5 bases and J by 7 bases, with 16 bases between the two germline ends. The CDR3 sequence is CASRRRDSANEQFF. The CDR3 DNA is TGCGCCAGCAGGCGCCGGGACTCAGCGAATGAGCAGTTCTTC.

The J gene is TRBJ2-1, the V gene TRBV7-2; perhaps TRBD1 as D (6 bases). The CDR3 is 13 residues long. Trimming stripped 4 bases from V and 4 bases from J, with 8 bases between. CDR1 is SGHTA and CDR2 is FQGNSA in the germline V gene. The CDR3 loop reads CASSWGHYNEQFF. CDR3 sequence (DNA): TGTGCCAGCAGCTGGGGGCATTACAATGAGCAGTTCTTC. Together with reference TRBV7-2 and TRBJ2-1, the CDR3 gives the full variable domain: GAGVSQSPSNKVTEKGKDVELRCDPISGHTALYWYRQSLGQGLEFLIYFQGNSAPDKSGLPSDRFSAERTGGSVSTLTIQRTQQEDSAVYLCASSWGHYNEQFFGPGTRLTVL.

The V and J genes are TRBV7-2 and TRBJ2-7; D might be TRBD1 (6 bases). CDR1 and CDR2 from the germline V gene are SGHTA and FQGNSA. This CDR3 has 15 residues. The V gene lost 5 bases and the J gene lost 7 bases, with 21 bases spanning the gap. This CDR3 reads CASSPEGVIAGEQYF. The CDR3 bases are TGTGCCAGCAGCCCAGAGGGGGTTATAGCAGGGGAGCAGTACTTC.

This clonotype was counted only a few times. This rearrangement joins TRBV6-1 to TRBJ2-2; weak D call: TRBD1 (6 bases). This CDR3 has 15 residues. The germline V gene encodes CDR1 MNHNS and CDR2 SASEGT. V lost 8 bases, J lost 6 bases, and 19 bases lay in between. The CDR3 here is CASQSGVAEPGELFF. The CDR3 nucleotides are TGTGCCAGCCAGTCAGGGGTTGCCGAACCCGGGGAGCTGTTTTTT.

In this sample, this clonotype turned up a few times. V and J are TRBV30 and TRBJ2-3; D perhaps matches TRBD2 (6 bases). CDR1 is GTSNPN and CDR2 is SVGIG in the germline V gene (reference sequence). With 4 bases removed from V and 0 bases from J, the gap between germline ends came to 11 bases. The CDR3 sequence is 14 residues long. The CDR3 coding sequence is TGTGCCTGGACCGGCGGGGCAAGCACAGATACGCAGTATTTT. Protein product: CAWTGGASTDTQYF.

This clonotype came up many times. The chain is built from TRBV20-1 and TRBJ2-7; tentatively, D is TRBD2 (5 bases). Germline V gene lookup returns CDR1 DFQATT and CDR2 SNEGSKA (reference sequence). This CDR3 comprises 16 residues. Trimming shortened V by 6 bases and J by 1 base, and 22 bases separated the two germline ends. The CDR3 loop is CSAQSIGTRNSYEQYF. In DNA form, the CDR3 reads TGCAGTGCCCAATCCATAGGCACTAGGAATTCCTACGAGCAGTACTTC.

This chain connects TRBV25-1 to TRBJ1-2; 7 bases are a match to TRBD1. After removal of 6 bases from V and 8 bases from J, the junction contained 9 bases not matched to a gene. The germline CDR1 and CDR2 sequences are MGHDK and SYGVNS. The CDR3 is 13 amino acids. The CDR3 protein is CASRDLPGQGYTF. In DNA form, the CDR3 reads TGTGCCAGCAGGGACCTACCGGGACAGGGCTACACCTTC.

The CDR3 sequence is CASSPGQGANNEQFF. The CDR3 nucleotides read TGTGCCAGCTCACCGGGACAGGGGGCGAACAATGAGCAGTTCTTC. The rearrangement uses TRBV18 and TRBJ2-1; 12 nucleotides line up with TRBD1. The junction had 2 bases not matched to a gene; V was cut back by 3 bases and J by 5 bases. The CDR3 covers 15 residues. Germline V CDR1 and CDR2: KGHSH, LQKENI. The whole variable domain, filled in from reference TRBV18 and TRBJ2-1, reads NAGVMQNPRHLVRRRGQEARLRCSPMKGHSHVYWYRQLPEEGLKFMVYLQKENIIDESGMPKERFSAEFPKEGPSILRIQQVVRGDSAAYFCASSPGQGANNEQFFGPGTRLTVL.

This clonotype was recorded a few times. The V and J genes are TRBV4-1 and TRBJ2-5; no clear D. This CDR3 comprises 13 residues. The V gene's germline CDR1 is MGHRA and CDR2 YSYEKL. V lost 1 base to trimming and J lost 2 bases, with 5 bases between them. CDR3 loop: CASSQVPQETQYF. The CDR3 DNA reads TGCGCCAGCAGCCAAGTCCCTCAAGAGACCCAGTACTTC.

The CDR3 nucleotides read TGTGCCAGCAGTTTCGACACCATATATTTT. It yields the protein CASSFDTIYF. The rearrangement uses TRBV12-3 or TRBV12-4 and TRBJ1-3, with D unresolved. The V gene lost 3 bases and the J gene lost 8 bases, with 2 bases spanning the gap. CDR3 length equals 10 residues.

As DNA, the CDR3 is TGTGCCAGCAGTCCCCCCCAACTAGCGGGGGCCGGGACCCAGTACTTC. It yields the protein CASSPPQLAGAGTQYF. J is TRBJ2-5 and V is TRBV12-3 or TRBV12-4; 11 bases are shared with TRBD2. Trimming cost V 5 bases and J 7 bases; bases outside gene matches: 12. The CDR3 runs 16 residues.

The chain links TRBV20-1 to TRBJ2-7; 9 nucleotides agree with TRBD1. CDR3 length: 16 amino acids. Germline V gene lookup returns CDR1 DFQATT and CDR2 SNEGSKA (reference sequence). After removal of 4 bases from V and 5 bases from J, the junction contained 15 bases not matched to a gene. CDR3 sequence (DNA): TGCAGTGCTAACCCTACCGGGACAGGGTTGACCCACGAGCAGTACTTC. It translates to CSANPTGTGLTHEQYF.

This clonotype was seen more than once but under ten times. CDR3: CASSLLGEGNTEAFF. CDR3 nucleotide sequence: TGTGCCAGCAGTCTCCTCGGGGAGGGTAACACTGAAGCTTTCTTT. This sequence joins TRBV6-2 or TRBV6-3 and TRBJ1-1; D remains unclear. The CDR3 has 15 residues. V dropped 5 bases and J dropped 2 bases, with 15 bases sitting between them. Germline CDR1 MNHEY, CDR2 SVGEGT.

The V and J genes are TRBV11-2 and TRBJ2-1; 8 nucleotides align to TRBD1. CDR1 is SGHAT and CDR2 is FQNNGV in the germline V gene. This CDR3 region has 15 residues. With V trimmed by 2 bases and J by 8 bases, 8 bases remained unmatched. This CDR3 is CASSLFQGARDEQFF. CDR3 nucleotide sequence: TGTGCCAGCAGCTTATTCCAGGGGGCGCGGGATGAGCAGTTCTTC.

This chain connects TRBV20-1 to TRBJ2-3; D may correspond to TRBD1 or TRBD2 (6 bases each). V was shortened by 0 bases and J by 0 bases, with 10 bases between the two germline ends. Germline V gives CDR1 DFQATT, CDR2 SNEGSKA (reference sequence). This CDR3 contains 15 residues. The CDR3 region has the DNA TGCAGTGCTAGAGATCTAGGGGGGAGCACAGATACGCAGTATTTT. As protein: CSARDLGGSTDTQYF.

The chain couples TRBV9 to TRBJ2-7, with 11 bases that match TRBD2. The junction had 4 bases not matched to a gene; V was cut back by 3 bases and J by 5 bases. The germline V gene has CDR1 SGDLS and CDR2 YYNGEE. The CDR3 is 14 residues long. The CDR3 reads CASSATSGSHEQYF. DNA for the CDR3: TGTGCCAGCAGCGCAACTAGCGGGAGCCACGAGCAGTACTTC.

This clonotype turned up a few times. The rearrangement joins TRBV4-3 to TRBJ2-6, with TRBD1 identical over 10 bases. J was trimmed by 2 bases and V by 1 base; bases with no gene match: 2. The CDR3 covers 17 residues. Per the germline V gene, CDR1 is LGHNA and CDR2 is YSLEER. The CDR3 is CASSQAGQGTGANVLTF. The CDR3 nucleotides read TGCGCCAGCAGCCAAGCGGGACAGGGGACTGGGGCCAACGTCCTGACTTTC.

This clonotype was observed many times. This chain joins TRBV20-1 and TRBJ2-2, with D perhaps TRBD1 (6 bases). CDR3 length equals 13 residues. In germline, CDR1 is DFQATT, CDR2 SNEGSKA (reference sequence). With 6 bases removed from V and 6 bases from J, the gap between germline ends came to 14 bases. The DNA of the CDR3 is TGCAGTGCCTTAAGACAGGCATCCGGGGAGCTGTTTTTT. Its protein is CSALRQASGELFF.

The table lists this clonotype with a few counts. The rearrangement uses TRBV2 and TRBJ2-1; 9 positions match TRBD2. V trimming: 8 bases; J trimming: 2 bases; junction bases outside the gene matches: 4. Germline CDR1 is SNHLY and CDR2 is FYNNEI. This CDR3 is built from 14 residues. The DNA of the CDR3 is TGTGCCAGCGCGGGAGGGAAAACCTACAATGAGCAGTTCTTC. This codes for CASAGGKTYNEQFF.

The J gene is TRBJ2-3, the V gene TRBV10-2; the match to TRBD2 covers 10 bases. In germline, CDR1 is WSHSY, CDR2 SAAADI. The length of the CDR3 is 17 residues. The junction had 13 bases not matched to a gene; V was cut back by 6 bases and J by 4 bases. The CDR3 nucleotides read TGCGCCAGCAGAAAAGGAGCGGGGGGGCCTTATTCAGATACGCAGTATTTT. Protein product: CASRKGAGGPYSDTQYF.

The rearrangement uses TRBV3-1 and TRBJ1-1; D is ambiguous. The CDR3 length is 13 residues. Looked up from germline, CDR1 is LGHDT and CDR2 is YNNKEL (reference sequence). V was cut by 5 bases and J by 4 bases, with 11 bases left in between. The CDR3 spells CASSEFEFTEAFF. The CDR3, as DNA: TGTGCCAGCAGCGAGTTCGAGTTCACTGAAGCTTTCTTT.

The rearrangement joins TRBV27 to TRBJ2-1; D might be TRBD1 (5 bases). This CDR3 has 13 amino acids. V lost 5 bases to trimming and J lost 4 bases, with 9 bases between them. Germline loops: CDR1 MNHEY, CDR2 SMNVEV (reference sequence). In DNA, the CDR3 is TGTGCCAGCAGTCCCGCAGGGTACAATGAGCAGTTCTTC. Translating it yields CASSPAGYNEQFF.

Many counts were recorded for this clonotype. The chain is built from TRBV20-1 and TRBJ2-2; TRBD2 aligns across 7 bases. The CDR3 loop spans 14 amino acids. Per the germline V gene, CDR1 is DFQATT and CDR2 is SNEGSKA (reference sequence). V lost 5 bases to trimming and J lost 0 bases; unmatched junction nucleotides: 3. The CDR3: CSALAASNTGELFF. The CDR3 nucleotides are TGCAGTGCTCTAGCGGCCTCGAACACCGGGGAGCTGTTTTTT.

A few counts support this clonotype. This chain uses TRBV20-1 with TRBJ2-3; D is perhaps TRBD1 or TRBD2 (7 bases each). Germline CDR1 DFQATT, CDR2 SNEGSKA (reference sequence). This CDR3 region has 15 residues. Trimming removed 6 bases at V and 2 bases at J, with 18 bases between. CDR3: CSAPGGVGNTDTQYF. The CDR3 bases are TGCAGTGCCCCAGGGGGGGTTGGGAACACAGATACGCAGTATTTT.

In its sample, this clonotype was seen many times. The rearrangement joins TRBV6-5 to TRBJ1-2, with a tentative D call TRBD1 (5 bases). The CDR3 spans 16 residues. Trimming removed 2 bases from V and 3 bases from J, with 16 bases in between. Germline assignment: CDR1 MNHEY and CDR2 SVGAGI. CDR3 loop: CASSYTGTHDYYGYTF. The CDR3 DNA is TGTGCCAGCAGTTACACCGGGACGCATGACTACTATGGCTACACCTTC.

The gene calls are TRBV9 and TRBJ2-7; no reliable D call. Trimming stripped 0 bases from V and 0 bases from J, with 7 bases between. There are 14 residues in the CDR3. Germline V gene sequence: CDR1 SGDLS, CDR2 YYNGEE. This CDR3 is CASSVAAGSYEQYF. DNA for the CDR3: TGTGCCAGCAGCGTAGCGGCCGGCTCCTACGAGCAGTACTTC. The whole variable domain, filled in from reference TRBV9 and TRBJ2-7, reads DSGVTQTPKHLITATGQRVTLRCSPRSGDLSVYWYQQSLDQGLQFLIQYYNGEERAKGNILERFSAQQFPDLHSELNLSSLELGDSALYFCASSVAAGSYEQYFGPGTRLTVT.

Here the CDR3 reads CASSLYRDNQPQHF. DNA for the CDR3: TGTGCCAGCAGCCTCTACAGGGACAATCAGCCCCAGCATTTT. The V gene is TRBV5-5, the J gene TRBJ1-5; TRBD1 might be the D (6 bases). Trimming cost V 4 bases and J 3 bases, with 11 bases left between them. The CDR3 length is 14 residues. CDR1 is SGHKS, CDR2 YYEKEE, per germline (reference sequence).